The rows below give T cell receptor beta chains drawn from one sample of a study of control samples from healthy donors and cancer patients. Sequenced by immunoSEQ multiplex PCR; TCRdb stores in-frame clones only, minus some. This table holds some 13,000 clones, around four fifths found once. The source material was formalin-fixed, paraffin-embedded tissue. Receptors originate from a male donor with melanoma. Each CDR3 is given with its conserved first and last residue. Each record gives: D gene, clone size, J gene, V gene, CDR3 protein, CDR3 DNA. The D gene is left open where the match is weak. Expanded clones are given a class, and other clones once, few, many or no size at all.

D: .; size: few; J: TRBJ1-6; V: TRBV6-5; CDR3: CASRRLGNSPLHF; DNA: TGTGCCAGCAGGAGATTAGGCAATTCACCCCTCCACTTT
D: .; size: .; J: TRBJ1-4; V: TRBV5-1; CDR3: CASSLVQGNEKLFF; DNA: TGCGCCAGCAGCTTGGTACAGGGCAATGAAAAACTGTTTTTT
D: .; size: few; J: TRBJ2-5; V: TRBV5-4; CDR3: CASSLSGQKYQETQYF; DNA: TGTGCCAGCAGCTTGTCGGGACAAAAGTACCAAGAGACCCAGTACTTC
D: TRBD2; size: .; J: TRBJ2-7; V: TRBV29-1; CDR3: CSARIPAGGLPGYEQYF; DNA: TGCAGCGCCAGGATACCTGCGGGGGGCCTTCCCGGGTACGAGCAGTACTTC
D: TRBD2; size: .; J: TRBJ2-2; V: TRBV15; CDR3: CATSRGRGSNTGELFF; DNA: TGTGCCACCAGCAGAGGGCGGGGGTCGAACACCGGGGAGCTGTTTTTT
D: .; size: .; J: TRBJ2-1; V: TRBV29-1; CDR3: CSPSGQSPTVNEQFF; DNA: TGCAGCCCTTCTGGACAGTCCCCAACAGTCAATGAGCAGTTCTTC
D: .; size: .; J: TRBJ1-3; V: TRBV18; CDR3: CASSQGFGNTIYF; DNA: TGTGCCAGCTCACAGGGCTTCGGAAACACCATATATTTT
D: .; size: .; J: TRBJ1-1; V: TRBV7-9; CDR3: CASSLGGGRDSEAFF; DNA: TGTGCCAGCAGCTTAGGGGGCGGGAGGGACTCTGAAGCTTTCTTT
D: TRBD1; size: .; J: TRBJ2-1; V: TRBV7-2; CDR3: CASSKQGDNEQFF; DNA: TGTGCCAGCAGCAAACAGGGGGACAATGAGCAGTTCTTC
D: .; size: .; J: TRBJ2-5; V: TRBV5-1; CDR3: CASSLSERGGQETQYF; DNA: TGCGCCAGCAGCTTATCGGAAAGGGGAGGTCAAGAGACCCAGTACTTC
D: .; size: .; J: TRBJ2-1; V: TRBV9; CDR3: CASSVDPVYNEQFF; DNA: TGTGCCAGCAGCGTAGATCCAGTTTACAATGAGCAGTTCTTC
D: .; size: .; J: TRBJ2-2; V: TRBV3-1/TRBV3-2; CDR3: CASSLGGRGTGELFF; DNA: TGTGCCAGCAGCCTCGGGGGCCGGGGCACCGGGGAGCTGTTTTTT
D: TRBD1; size: .; J: TRBJ1-2; V: TRBV6-5; CDR3: CASRPGQAGYTF; DNA: TGTGCCAGCAGACCCGGACAGGCTGGCTACACCTTC
D: .; size: .; J: TRBJ2-7; V: TRBV7-7; CDR3: CASSLTSTGSEQYF; DNA: TGTGCCAGCAGCTTAACATCAACAGGGTCCGAGCAGTACTTC
D: .; size: .; J: TRBJ1-1; V: TRBV5-1; CDR3: CASSFKGQNTEAFF; DNA: TGCGCCAGCAGCTTCAAAGGACAGAACACTGAAGCTTTCTTT
D: TRBD1; size: .; J: TRBJ1-3; V: TRBV4-3; CDR3: CASSQGRGPSSGNTIYF; DNA: TGCGCCAGCAGCCAAGGAAGGGGGCCTAGCTCTGGAAACACCATATATTTT
D: .; size: .; J: TRBJ1-6; V: TRBV13; CDR3: CASSFHRELVNSPLHF; DNA: TGTGCCAGCAGCTTCCACAGGGAGCTTGTTAATTCACCCCTCCACTTT
D: .; size: .; J: TRBJ1-6; V: TRBV11-2; CDR3: CASSMGRTNSPLHF; DNA: TGTGCCAGCAGCATGGGACGGACGAATTCACCCCTCCACTTT
D: TRBD2; size: .; J: TRBJ2-3; V: TRBV24-1; CDR3: CARTGNRLAGFTSTDTQYF; DNA: TGTGCCCGCACAGGAAATAGACTAGCGGGGTTCACTAGCACAGATACGCAGTATTTT
D: .; size: .; J: TRBJ2-3; V: TRBV5-1; CDR3: CASDGQPIRTDTQYF; DNA: TGCGCCAGCGATGGACAACCAATTCGCACAGATACGCAGTATTTT
D: TRBD1; size: .; J: TRBJ2-1; V: TRBV6-5; CDR3: CASRGQDWTYNEQFF; DNA: TGTGCCAGCAGGGGACAGGACTGGACCTACAATGAGCAGTTCTTC
D: TRBD1; size: .; J: TRBJ2-5; V: TRBV5-5; CDR3: CASSTGQGAGETQYF; DNA: TGTGCCAGCAGCACTGGGCAGGGGGCCGGGGAGACCCAGTACTTC
D: .; size: .; J: TRBJ2-7; V: TRBV10-3; CDR3: CAISETTLYEQYF; DNA: TGTGCCATCAGTGAGACAACACTATACGAGCAGTACTTC
D: .; size: .; J: TRBJ1-2; V: TRBV21-1; CDR3: CASSKEQGLGTDYGYTF; DNA: TGTGCCAGCAGCAAAGAACAAGGCCTTGGGACAGACTATGGCTACACCTTC
D: TRBD1; size: .; J: TRBJ1-5; V: TRBV6-1; CDR3: CASSEDSSYRGQPQHF; DNA: TGTGCCAGCAGTGAAGATAGCTCGTACAGGGGACAGCCCCAGCATTTT
D: .; size: few; J: TRBJ1-1; V: TRBV4-2; CDR3: CASRGEWMNTEAFF; DNA: TGTGCCAGCAGGGGGGAATGGATGAACACTGAAGCTTTCTTT
D: TRBD2; size: .; J: TRBJ2-2; V: TRBV3-1/TRBV3-2; CDR3: CASSQDVAGGLRTGELFF; DNA: TGTGCCAGCAGCCAAGATGTAGCGGGGGGGCTTCGCACCGGGGAGCTGTTTTTT
D: TRBD1; size: .; J: TRBJ2-1; V: TRBV5-1; CDR3: CASSSGTGVGNEQFF; DNA: TGCGCCAGCAGCTCGGGGACAGGAGTTGGTAATGAGCAGTTCTTC
D: .; size: .; J: TRBJ1-6; V: TRBV7-2; CDR3: CADPHSPLHF; DNA: TGTGCAGATCCACATTCACCCCTCCACTTT
D: .; size: .; J: TRBJ2-2; V: TRBV7-9; CDR3: CASSLEATLLDTGELFF; DNA: TGTGCCAGCAGCTTAGAGGCTACCCTATTGGATACCGGGGAGCTGTTTTTT
D: TRBD1; size: .; J: TRBJ1-2; V: TRBV2; CDR3: CASRGQGYNYGYTF; DNA: TGTGCCAGCAGGGGACAGGGCTATAACTATGGCTACACCTTC
D: .; size: .; J: TRBJ2-5; V: TRBV5-1; CDR3: CASSLEETQYF; DNA: TGCGCCAGCAGCTTGGAAGAGACCCAGTACTTC
D: .; size: .; J: TRBJ1-1; V: TRBV11-3; CDR3: CASSPGGLAEAFF; DNA: TGTGCCAGCAGCCCTGGCGGGTTGGCTGAAGCTTTCTTT
D: .; size: few; J: TRBJ2-3; V: TRBV6-2/TRBV6-3; CDR3: CASSYGDNTQYF; DNA: TGTGCCAGCAGTTACGGGGACAATACGCAGTATTTT
D: .; size: .; J: TRBJ2-5; V: TRBV12-2; CDR3: CASRPSVETQYF; DNA: TGTGCAAGTCGCCCCAGTGTGGAGACCCAGTACTTC
D: TRBD2; size: .; J: TRBJ2-3; V: TRBV6-5; CDR3: CASGGIAGGPDTQYF; DNA: TGTGCCAGCGGAGGGATAGCGGGGGGGCCAGATACGCAGTATTTT
D: .; size: .; J: TRBJ1-2; V: TRBV5-5; CDR3: CASSLGPDYPYGYTF; DNA: TGTGCCAGCAGCTTGGGTCCGGACTACCCATATGGCTACACCTTC
D: TRBD1; size: .; J: TRBJ1-5; V: TRBV14; CDR3: CASSLGTGRNQPQHF; DNA: TGTGCCAGCAGTCTCGGGACAGGTCGCAATCAGCCCCAGCATTTT
D: TRBD2; size: .; J: TRBJ2-1; V: TRBV10-3; CDR3: CAISDQGTSGGLGEQFF; DNA: TGTGCCATCAGTGATCAAGGGACTAGCGGGGGCCTTGGTGAGCAGTTCTTC
D: .; size: .; J: TRBJ1-6; V: TRBV21-1; CDR3: CASSKGGTLVPLHF; DNA: TGTGCCAGCAGCAAAGGAGGGACATTAGTTCCCCTCCACTTT
D: .; size: .; J: TRBJ2-4; V: TRBV14; CDR3: CASSPISQGTKNIQYF; DNA: TGTGCCAGCAGCCCGATTTCCCAGGGTACCAAAAACATTCAGTACTTC
D: .; size: .; J: TRBJ2-1; V: TRBV5-8; CDR3: CASSPGRGLVEQFF; DNA: TGTGCCAGCAGCCCCGGAAGGGGCCTGGTTGAGCAGTTCTTC
D: .; size: .; J: TRBJ1-1; V: TRBV19; CDR3: CASRVSTEAFF; DNA: TGTGCCAGTAGGGTTTCCACTGAAGCTTTCTTT
D: .; size: medium-sized; J: TRBJ2-5; V: TRBV6-2/TRBV6-3; CDR3: CASSQGGVETQYF; DNA: TGTGCCAGCAGTCAGGGGGGCGTTGAGACCCAGTACTTC
D: TRBD1; size: .; J: TRBJ1-2; V: TRBV4-2; CDR3: CASSQDWGTALYGYTF; DNA: TGTGCCAGCAGCCAAGATTGGGGGACAGCCCTGTATGGCTACACCTTC
D: TRBD1; size: .; J: TRBJ2-4; V: TRBV6-6; CDR3: CASSSTSGTGRLAKNIQYF; DNA: TGTGCCAGCAGCTCTACCTCCGGGACAGGGCGGCTCGCCAAAAACATTCAGTACTTC
D: .; size: .; J: TRBJ2-2; V: TRBV5-1; CDR3: CASSSTYRVGSAGELFF; DNA: TGCGCCAGCAGCTCTACTTACAGGGTTGGGTCGGCCGGGGAGCTGTTTTTT
D: TRBD1; size: once; J: TRBJ2-7; V: TRBV27; CDR3: CASSLYVQGDRGMTYEQYF; DNA: TGTGCCAGCAGTTTATACGTGCAGGGGGACAGGGGGATGACGTACGAGCAGTACTTC
D: .; size: .; J: TRBJ2-3; V: TRBV11-2; CDR3: CASSLAGAITDTQYF; DNA: TGTGCCAGCAGCTTAGCGGGGGCCATCACAGATACGCAGTATTTT